The subject of this entry is one T cell receptor (beta chain). This sample is part of a study of OX40 agonist ivuxolimab in advanced cancers. This CDR3 is 14 amino acids long. Germline V gives CDR1 SGHVS, CDR2 FNYEAQ. The V and J ends lost 2 bases and 4 bases, in that order; junction bases with no gene match: 4. TCRdb's table, derived via immunoSEQ multiplex PCR, lists solely in-frame clones and lacks some. The sample contains 50,000 to 75,000 clones, more than 75% of which appear only once. This TCR came from an adult with an advanced solid tumor such as melanoma, head and neck, liver or kidney cancer. The genes are TRBV7-6 and TRBJ1-2; 7 bases line up with TRBD1. Specimen: CD4+ or CD8+ T cells sorted from blood, collected in a trial of the OX40 agonist ivuxolimab. CDR3 bases: TGTGCCAGCAGCTTAACGCGGGACAGCTATGGCTACACCTTC. Its protein is CASSLTRDSYGYTF.